The next 14 T cell receptor beta chains were all read from a single sample in a study of vaccination effects on CD4 cells after COVID-19. Generated by immunoSEQ multiplex PCR, the TCRdb table keeps only in-frame clones and is missing some. The profile shows 35,000 to 50,000 clones, 77% of them singletons. Their target antigens are unknown. In the ViraFEST assay, antigen-specific CD4+ clonotypes were identified by expansion after peptide-pool stimulation. Having been cultured for around ten days, the cells underwent CD4+ T cell isolation. Vaccine recipients lacked prior SARS-CoV-2 infection and had negative nucleocapsid antibodies. This specimen consisted of CD4+ T cells from PBMCs cultured with HCoV-NL63 spike peptides, obtained before COVID-19 vaccination. These receptors were collected from a human donor who received a COVID-19 vaccine.

The chain recombines TRBV18 with TRBJ1-1, with D perhaps TRBD1 (6 bases). The CDR3 covers 14 residues. Germline CDR1 and CDR2: KGHSH and LQKENI. The V gene lost 6 bases and the J gene lost 1 base, with 12 bases spanning the gap. The CDR3 DNA is TGTGCCAGCTCGCAGGGACAAGAGAACACTGAAGCTTTCTTT. It is translated as CASSQGQENTEAFF. The full variable domain, its missing parts supplied by reference TRBV18 and TRBJ1-1, is NAGVMQNPRHLVRRRGQEARLRCSPMKGHSHVYWYRQLPEEGLKFMVYLQKENIIDESGMPKERFSAEFPKEGPSILRIQQVVRGDSAAYFCASSQGQENTEAFFGQGTRLTVV.

V usage is TRBV29-1 and J usage is TRBJ1-2; possible D gene TRBD1, 5 bases. CDR3 length equals 14 residues. Germline V CDR1 and CDR2: SQVTM, ANQGSEA. V gave up 5 bases and J gave up 8 bases, with 21 bases separating them. CDR3 region: CSVRKGPSLGGYTF. Here the CDR3 DNA reads TGCAGCGTTCGAAAGGGGCCCAGCCTAGGAGGCTACACCTTC.

This chain joins TRBV24-1 and TRBJ2-3; 12 bases line up with TRBD1. CDR1 is KGHDR, CDR2 SFDVKD, per germline. The trim removed 4 bases at V and 2 bases at J, leaving 9 bases unmatched. The CDR3 has 18 residues. Here the CDR3 reads CATSDPGQGAYVTDTQYF. For the CDR3, the DNA is TGTGCCACCAGTGACCCGGGACAGGGGGCATACGTCACAGATACGCAGTATTTT.

The CDR3 sequence: CSASFGNPSNQPQHF. CDR3 DNA sequence: TGCAGTGCTAGTTTCGGGAACCCTAGCAATCAGCCCCAGCATTTT. This chain links TRBV20-1 with TRBJ1-5; no firm D call. CDR1 is DFQATT, CDR2 SNEGSKA, per germline (reference sequence). The CDR3 loop spans 15 amino acids. Trimming stripped 3 bases from V and 0 bases from J, with 12 bases between.

V usage is TRBV5-1 and J usage is TRBJ2-3, with D perhaps matching TRBD1 or TRBD2 (5 bases each). Germline V gene lookup returns CDR1 SGHRS and CDR2 YFSETQ. The CDR3 runs 14 residues. V was cut by 7 bases and J by 3 bases, with 15 bases left in between. DNA for the CDR3: TGCGCCAGCGCCACCGGGGCCGGGACAGATACGCAGTATTTT. It translates to CASATGAGTDTQYF.

The chain links TRBV7-3 to TRBJ2-3, with D maybe TRBD2 (6 bases). Germline CDR1 reads SGHTA; CDR2 reads FQGTGA. The CDR3 consists of 15 residues. With 4 bases removed from V and 0 bases from J, the gap between germline ends came to 11 bases. The CDR3 loop reads CASSSTGASTDTQYF. The CDR3 DNA reads as TGTGCCAGCAGCTCAACGGGAGCTAGCACAGATACGCAGTATTTT.

V and J are TRBV18 and TRBJ1-2, with D possibly matching TRBD1 (6 bases). The CDR3 consists of 16 residues. Germline assignment: CDR1 KGHSH and CDR2 LQKENI. V was pared by 3 bases and J by 8 bases, with 22 bases between. Written as DNA, the CDR3 is TGTGCCAGCTCACCCCCATACGGGGGGCAATCCAAGGGCTACACCTTC. It yields the protein CASSPPYGGQSKGYTF.

V and J are TRBV14 and TRBJ1-4, with TRBD1 identical over 7 bases. V dropped 2 bases and J dropped 4; count of bases not matched to a gene: 13. The CDR3 totals 18 residues. Germline V lookup: CDR1 SGHDN, CDR2 FVKESK. The CDR3 DNA is TGTGCCAGCAGCCAATACAGGGGCGCCGATCATAATAATGAAAAACTGTTTTTT. Its translation: CASSQYRGADHNNEKLFF.

This clone was detected a few times. J is TRBJ1-1 and V is TRBV5-1; D call uncertain. Between the trimmed V and J ends, which lost 5 bases and 3 bases, there was a span of 20 bases. The CDR3 covers 16 residues. The V gene's germline CDR1 is SGHRS and CDR2 YFSETQ. CDR3 coding DNA: TGCGCCAGCAGGTTTGGAGGGTCGGTTGGGGACACTGAAGCTTTCTTT. Residues: CASRFGGSVGDTEAFF.

This chain joins TRBV18 and TRBJ2-1; D uncertain. The germline gives CDR1 KGHSH, CDR2 LQKENI. The ends were cut back, 3 bases at V and 0 bases at J, with 15 bases in the middle. This CDR3 contains 17 residues. The CDR3 is CASSPPIAVSSYNEQFF. In nucleotides, the CDR3 is TGTGCCAGCTCACCGCCTATCGCAGTGAGCTCCTACAATGAGCAGTTCTTC.

The chain links TRBV10-1 to TRBJ2-5; D is possibly TRBD1 (5 bases). V was clipped by 11 bases and J by 1 base, with 14 bases between them. The CDR3 length is 13 residues. Germline V gives CDR1 WNHNN, CDR2 SYGVQD (reference sequence). CDR3: CAGKNRFQETQYF. In DNA, the CDR3 is TGCGCCGGAAAAAACAGGTTCCAAGAGACCCAGTACTTC.

The rearrangement links TRBV24-1 to TRBJ2-2, with 14 bases that match TRBD2. Germline lookup yields CDR1 KGHDR and CDR2 SFDVKD. This CDR3 comprises 18 residues. V dropped 5 bases and J dropped 1; count of bases not matched to a gene: 5. The CDR3: CATSGFGTSGGNTGELFF. The CDR3 nucleotides read TGTGCCACCAGTGGATTCGGGACTAGCGGGGGGAACACCGGGGAGCTGTTTTTT.

The V gene is TRBV9, the J gene TRBJ1-3; maybe TRBD1 (6 bases). The CDR3 sequence is 15 residues long. V was clipped by 3 bases and J by 2 bases, with 12 bases between them. In germline, CDR1 is SGDLS, CDR2 YYNGEE. The CDR3 protein is CASSGTGFAGNTIYF. The CDR3 DNA reads TGTGCCAGCAGCGGAACAGGGTTTGCTGGAAACACCATATATTTT. The full variable domain, its missing parts supplied by reference TRBV9 and TRBJ1-3, is DSGVTQTPKHLITATGQRVTLRCSPRSGDLSVYWYQQSLDQGLQFLIQYYNGEERAKGNILERFSAQQFPDLHSELNLSSLELGDSALYFCASSGTGFAGNTIYFGEGSWLTVV.

The genes are TRBV7-3 and TRBJ2-5; TRBD2 might be the D (6 bases). This CDR3 contains 15 residues. CDR1 and CDR2 (germline): SGHTA, FQGTGA. V shed 3 bases and J shed 4 bases, with 15 bases lying between them. In nucleotides, the CDR3 is TGTGCCAGCAGCTTTTCCGGGGGTAGTGGAGAGACCCAGTACTTC. Residues: CASSFSGGSGETQYF. The full variable domain, with the rest looked up from reference TRBV7-3 and TRBJ2-5, is GAGVSQTPSNKVTEKGKYVELRCDPISGHTALYWYRQSLGQGPEFLIYFQGTGAADDSGLPNDRFFAVRPEGSVSTLKIQRTERGDSAVYLCASSFSGGSGETQYFGPGTRLLVL.